This T cell receptor beta chain was identified in a study of blood T cell repertoires in COVID-19. About the research overall: There were acute and convalescent COVID-19 samples, and they came from the United States, Italy and Spain. Sources were T cells, B-cell-depleted T cells, or PBMCs; the material itself was cDNA or gDNA.

CDR1 SGHDT and CDR2 YYEEEE come from the germline V gene. This CDR3 contains 16 residues. The V segment lost 3 bases and the J segment 7 bases; nucleotides outside the gene matches: 8. Original analysis: Scientists estimated how many nucleated cells there were by amplifying reference gene primers. Assay used: immunoSEQ multiplex PCR; TCRdb lists only in-frame clones, some missing. V, J and clone size were drawn from that table, and D and trimming were deduced from the DNA. The sample has about 81,000 clones, more than 75% seen once. This clone showed up just once. The chain employs TRBV5-6 and TRBJ1-6; TRBD1 agrees at 9 bases. The TCR sequence derives from a human donor in a cohort sampled during active COVID-19. Sequencing input: peripheral blood. CDR3 sequence: CASSYGRDRANSPLHF. The CDR3 nucleotides read TGTGCCAGCAGCTATGGCCGGGACAGGGCCAATTCACCCCTCCACTTT.